Given below is one T cell receptor (beta chain) in context. This clonotype was picked up many times. Its antigen is currently not known. It has no much larger one-base neighbor in the sample; base qualities were not kept. The source of the sample is a study of naive and memory T cell subsets (dated by TCRdb to 2016 to 2017). Notes on the research overall: According to the figure summarizing the samples, there were around ten blood donors, 7 tuberculin skin test biopsies and 3 saline control biopsies. As previously described, skin biopsies were taken from tuberculin skin test sites or from saline-injected control sites and processed for RNA extraction. PCR2 was typically performed as a SYBR Green qPCR that was stopped at a set threshold, although end-point PCR (about 6 cycles) could be used instead for low-input samples.

Here is what the overall study found, with its caveats: The higher numbers of TCRs at tuberculin skin test sites were interpreted as T cell infiltration of a delayed type IV hypersensitivity reaction. The paper did not give details of skin biopsy collection and RNA processing, instead referencing earlier studies for those details. TCR sequences were reportedly recovered from both types of skin biopsy, with far more TCRs being found at tuberculin skin test sites. The RNA-based method was acknowledged as potentially sensitive to TCR transcript changes with T cell activation and differentiation.

V is pruned by 6 bases and J by 5 bases, leaving 7 bases of the junction without a gene match. From a lookup of the germline V gene, CDR1 and CDR2 are MGHRA and YSYEKL. Taken from cysteine to phenylalanine, the CDR3 has 14 residues. Kept here is only the CDR3 DNA, which spans 42 bases and is read in frame from base 1. The library came from UMI-ligation and nested PCR. For the blood and skin samples, TCR RNA was reverse transcribed with SuperScript IV using primers for the alpha and beta constant regions. Four rounds of PCR, run with the SP2 primer together with nested alpha and beta constant region primers, were used to amplify the ligated cDNA. An oligonucleotide carrying the Illumina SP2 primer and a UMI was ligated to the 3' end of the cDNA by means of T4 RNA ligase 1. To prevent hairpin formation, the 12-nucleotide UMI was made up of two random hexamers with an eight-base spacer between them. From the second PCR onward, TCR alpha and beta chain libraries were processed separately and dual indexed for multiplexing. After pooling, the indexed libraries were analyzed by capillary electrophoresis and sequenced on either an Illumina MiSeq or NextSeq. To boost base diversity and improve cluster recognition, PhiX DNA at 5-7% was spiked into the libraries. From the authors' description of their analysis: Demultiplexor extracted UMIs from read 2, combined them with read 1 TCR sequence, and split reads by sample indices. Decombinator identified V and J genes and V-J junctions and gave each TCR a five-part identifier that included V and J deletions. Collapsinator relied on UMIs to correct both sequencing errors and PCR amplification heterogeneity, producing a UMI-based abundance for each TCR. CDR3Translator converted identifiers to nucleotide sequence, translated to amino acids, and extracted CDR3 regions using terminal motifs. After normalization to the amount of input RNA, error-corrected alpha and beta TCR counts from blood and skin were compared. TCRdb reprocessed the public reads (quality trimming at Q25 with fastp, clone calling with MiXCR) and kept in-frame beta chains. Each CDR3 protein appears once, grouped with its most common genes and DNA. The V and J calls shown here were made by TCRdb, not taken from the authors' results. Across this sample there are fewer than 20,000 distinct CDR3 sequences, with 8% to 10% seen only once. The biggest ten clones account for under 7.5% of the sample.

Per the publication, the treatment or condition label means: skin biopsy from PPD injection site in Mantoux-positive individual. Total RNA was used without cell sorting and was treated with RQ1 DNase before reverse transcription, with a target input of roughly 1 to 1000 ng. The study reported a robust and sensitive protocol to amplify, sequence and analyze TCRs, based on 3' ligation of a UMI-containing oligonucleotide to TCR cDNA. Tuberculin skin test biopsies were obtained from sites injected with PPD in individuals who had a positive Mantoux test. Skin biopsy and whole blood libraries were made to test pipeline robustness in samples where T cells form a minority population.

The specimen was skin, collected from a tuberculin skin test site. The receptor chain draws on TRBV4-1 and TRBJ2-1; 7 of the junction bases match TRBD2. The TCR was taken from an adult in good health. In nucleotides, the sequence is TGCGCCAGCAGGGTGGGGCTAGCGGACAATGAGCAGTTCTTC. This gives the protein CASRVGLADNEQFF.